The 17 T cell receptor beta chains in this list originate from one sample, sequenced in a study of blood T cell repertoires in COVID-19. The data were produced by immunoSEQ multiplex PCR, yet TCRdb's version contains in-frame clones alone and is incomplete. The sample shows approximately 270,000 clones, 80% to 90% of them seen only once. The sequenced material came from peripheral blood. The receptor set was obtained from a woman aged 65 to 85 with acute or convalescent COVID-19.

This rearrangement joins TRBV3-1 (or the pseudogene TRBV3-2) to TRBJ2-5; D may be TRBD2 (7 bases). Germline V gives CDR1 LGHDT, CDR2 YNNKEL (reference sequence). The ends were cut back, 7 bases at V and 1 base at J, with 25 bases in the middle. The CDR3 spans 18 residues. The DNA of the CDR3 is TGTGCCAGCAAGGGTAGTGTGGGGACGGGGGGCGTCCAAGAGACCCAGTACTTC. Its protein is CASKGSVGTGGVQETQYF.

The J gene is TRBJ2-1, the V gene TRBV7-2, with 8 bases fitting TRBD2. CDR3 size: 17 residues. Trimming cost V 7 bases and J 8 bases; bases outside gene matches: 19. Germline V CDR1 and CDR2: SGHTA, FQGNSA. The CDR3 region is CASKLKRGRALGDEQFF. The CDR3 region has the DNA TGTGCCAGCAAGTTGAAGCGGGGGCGGGCCCTTGGGGATGAGCAGTTCTTC.

DNA for the CDR3: TGTGCCAGCAGCACGGACAGTCCTGGAAAACTGTTTTTT. Translated, it gives CASSTDSPGKLFF. This rearrangement joins TRBV2 to TRBJ1-4; a possible D gene is TRBD1 (6 bases). V dropped 6 bases and J dropped 10 bases, with 15 bases sitting between them. Germline V gene data show CDR1 as SNHLY and CDR2 as FYNNEI. The CDR3 has 13 amino acids.

This clone was counted only a few times. V and J are TRBV21-1 and TRBJ1-1; the DNA was not used to check the table's D call, TRBD1. TRBV21-1 is labeled a pseudogene. The CDR3 runs 13 residues. The DNA for the CDR3 is TGTGCCAGCAGCAAAAAAGGGGACACTGAAGCTTTCTTT. This translates into CASSKKGDTEAFF.

This clone occurred a few times. The V call is TRBV6-5, the J call TRBJ1-1, with TRBD1 matching over 10 bases. The germline V gene has CDR1 MNHEY and CDR2 SVGAGI. The CDR3 covers 14 residues. Germline trimming cut 4 bases from V and 6 bases from J; bases unmatched to any gene: 5. CDR3 loop: CASSSPGQGSEAFF. The CDR3 DNA reads TGTGCCAGCAGTTCACCGGGACAGGGGTCTGAAGCTTTCTTT.

V gene TRBV5-1 combines with J gene TRBJ1-1; possibly TRBD1 for D (6 bases). Germline values: CDR1 SGHRS, CDR2 YFSETQ. V was clipped by 4 bases and J by 3 bases, with 19 bases between them. The CDR3 covers 16 residues. The CDR3 is CASSPQGSGPHTEAFF. In DNA, the CDR3 is TGCGCCAGCAGCCCCCAGGGGTCCGGCCCCCACACTGAAGCTTTCTTT.

The rearrangement uses TRBV9 and TRBJ1-5; TRBD1 agrees at 7 bases. This CDR3 spans 15 amino acids. V lost 1 base to trimming and J lost 7 bases; unmatched junction nucleotides: 8. Germline assignment: CDR1 SGDLS and CDR2 YYNGEE. The CDR3 nucleotides are TGTGCCAGCAGCGTAACAGGGGATTCATGGCAGCCCCAGCATTTT. Protein: CASSVTGDSWQPQHF.

The chain combines TRBV18 with TRBJ2-1; TRBD2 agrees at 7 bases. Germline V gene sequence: CDR1 KGHSH, CDR2 LQKENI. The CDR3 consists of 15 residues. J was trimmed by 7 bases and V by 3 bases; bases with no gene match: 9. As DNA, the CDR3 is TGTGCCAGCTCACCTCTAGCGGAGGCCGGGAATGAGCAGTTCTTC. Translating gives CASSPLAEAGNEQFF.

The chain couples TRBV24-1 to TRBJ2-1; TRBD1 matches 7 bases. Germline CDR1 reads KGHDR; CDR2 reads SFDVKD. After removal of 4 bases from V and 0 bases from J, the junction contained 2 bases not matched to a gene. The CDR3 contains 15 residues. The chain's CDR3 is CATSERQGSYNEQFF. DNA for the CDR3: TGTGCCACCAGTGAGCGACAGGGCTCCTACAATGAGCAGTTCTTC.

The table lists this clone with a count of one. The CDR3 here is CASSPQGESYEQYF. The CDR3, as DNA: TGTGCCAGCTCACCCCAGGGGGAAAGCTACGAGCAGTACTTC. The chain is built from TRBV18 and TRBJ2-7, with 7 bases fitting TRBD1. Germline assignment: CDR1 KGHSH and CDR2 LQKENI. Trimming removed 3 bases from V and 3 bases from J; junction bases left unmatched: 5. The CDR3 is made up of 14 amino acids.

The chain combines TRBV5-4 with TRBJ2-1; D perhaps matches TRBD2 (6 bases). From germline, CDR1 is SGHNT and CDR2 YYREEE (reference sequence). Between the trimmed V and J ends, which lost 5 bases and 0 bases, there was a span of 9 bases. This CDR3 is built from 14 residues. This CDR3 reads CASRRGTSYNEQFF. CDR3 sequence (DNA): TGTGCCAGCAGGCGGGGAACCTCCTACAATGAGCAGTTCTTC.

The V gene is TRBV5-4, the J gene TRBJ1-2; 9 nucleotides align to TRBD1. This CDR3 spans 15 amino acids. The trim removed 4 bases at V and 4 bases at J, leaving 8 bases unmatched. The germline CDR1 and CDR2 sequences are SGHNT and YYREEE (reference sequence). The CDR3 reads CASSPAGQGVYGYTF. The CDR3 region has the DNA TGTGCCAGCAGCCCGGCGGGACAGGGAGTCTATGGCTACACCTTC.

The chain employs TRBV3-1 (or the pseudogene TRBV3-2) and TRBJ1-3; 7 bases match TRBD1. Germline loops: CDR1 LGHDT, CDR2 YNNKEL (reference sequence). V was pared by 0 bases and J by 2 bases, with 10 bases of the junction left unmatched. CDR3 length equals 18 residues. CDR3 loop: CASSQDGAPGGTGNTIYF. CDR3 sequence (DNA): TGTGCCAGCAGCCAAGATGGGGCCCCAGGGGGAACTGGAAACACCATATATTTT.

This clone came up once. This chain joins TRBV2 and TRBJ2-7, with 12 bases fitting TRBD2. From germline, CDR1 is SNHLY and CDR2 FYNNEI. This CDR3 is 14 amino acids long. Losses at the gene ends were 3 bases for V and 4 bases for J; bases not matched to a gene: 1. CDR3 sequence: CASSETSGGYEQYF. CDR3 nucleotides: TGTGCCAGCAGTGAGACTAGCGGGGGATACGAGCAGTACTTC.

This rearrangement joins TRBV14 to TRBJ1-1, with TRBD1 identical over 7 bases. J gave up 9 bases and V 1 base, and 17 bases lay outside the gene matches. CDR1 and CDR2 (germline): SGHDN, FVKESK. CDR3 length: 17 amino acids. DNA of the CDR3: TGTGCCAGCAGCCAAGTATTCGGACAGGAGCCGCAGTCGAAAGCTTTCTTT. Protein: CASSQVFGQEPQSKAFF.

V usage is TRBV29-1 and J usage is TRBJ2-7, with D hard to call. CDR1 and CDR2 (germline): SQVTM, ANQGSEA. The length of the CDR3 is 13 residues. V dropped 5 bases and J dropped 2 bases, with 13 bases sitting between them. Here the CDR3 DNA reads TGCAGCGTTTCTCTAACAGTACCCTACGAGCAGTACTTC. Its protein product is CSVSLTVPYEQYF.

The rearrangement links TRBV18 to TRBJ2-5; D unresolved. CDR1 is KGHSH and CDR2 is LQKENI in the germline V gene. Trimming took 5 bases from V and 5 from J, leaving 12 bases between them. This CDR3 comprises 13 residues. The CDR3: CASSLGTAETQYF. The CDR3 nucleotides are TGTGCCAGCTCATTAGGAACAGCCGAGACCCAGTACTTC.